What follows are 31 T cell receptor beta chains derived from one specimen sequenced in a study of blood T cell repertoires in COVID-19. Sequenced by immunoSEQ multiplex PCR; TCRdb stores in-frame clones only, minus some. In the table there are some 200,000 clones, around 80% of which are singletons. The sample consisted of peripheral blood. The source of these receptors is a woman in her 70s with COVID-19, enrolled during active disease.

The chain carries TRBV6-6 and TRBJ2-7, with D tentatively TRBD1 (6 bases). Trimming shortened V by 10 bases and J by 4 bases, and 14 bases separated the two germline ends. The CDR3 has 12 amino acids. Germline V gene data show CDR1 as MNHNY and CDR2 as SVGAGI (reference sequence). In nucleotides, the CDR3 is TGTGCCATCTCACTCAGGGGTTACGAGCAGTACTTC. Translation: CAISLRGYEQYF.

The rearrangement joins TRBV19 to TRBJ2-1; D not certain. The V end was cut by 1 base, the J end by 0 bases, with 10 bases between. This CDR3 is 16 amino acids long. Per the germline V gene, CDR1 is LNHDA and CDR2 is SQIVND (reference sequence). CDR3 nucleotide sequence: TGTGCCAGTAGTATAGTAAACCCGAGCTCCTACAATGAGCAGTTCTTC. This sequence encodes CASSIVNPSSYNEQFF.

The chain is built from TRBV3-1 (or the pseudogene TRBV3-2) and TRBJ2-1, with TRBD2 identical over 11 bases. Germline loops: CDR1 LGHDT, CDR2 YNNKEL (reference sequence). The CDR3 length is 14 residues. Losses at the gene ends were 1 base for V and 9 bases for J; bases not matched to a gene: 2. This CDR3 reads CASSQGLAGGEQFF. The CDR3 DNA reads as TGTGCCAGCAGCCAAGGGCTAGCGGGAGGTGAGCAGTTCTTC.

V usage is TRBV6-5 and J usage is TRBJ1-2, with no clear D. Trimming shortened V by 10 bases and J by 8 bases, and 20 bases separated the two germline ends. The V gene's germline CDR1 is MNHEY and CDR2 SVGAGI. The CDR3 extends over 13 amino acids. The CDR3 DNA reads TGTGCCACCTTCCGGACTGAATCGGAAGGCTACACCTTC. This encodes CATFRTESEGYTF.

The chain recombines TRBV27 with TRBJ2-7, with 7 bases lining up with TRBD1. The CDR3 is 15 amino acids. Per the germline V gene, CDR1 is MNHEY and CDR2 is SMNVEV (reference sequence). J was trimmed by 2 bases and V by 4 bases; bases with no gene match: 8. CDR3 protein: CASSSYGTAAYEQYF. DNA of the CDR3: TGTGCCAGCAGTTCCTACGGGACAGCCGCCTACGAGCAGTACTTC.

The V gene is TRBV28, the J gene TRBJ2-7; no firm D call. The CDR3 consists of 12 residues. CDR1 is MDHEN, CDR2 SYDVKM, per germline. The ends were cut back, 6 bases at V and 4 bases at J, with 10 bases in the middle. CDR3 region: CASSPPGYEQYF. CDR3 in DNA: TGTGCCAGCAGCCCTCCGGGTTACGAGCAGTACTTC.

The sample holds many counts of this clone. The chain recombines TRBV30 with TRBJ1-5; maybe TRBD1 (6 bases). Germline CDR1 is GTSNPN and CDR2 is SVGIG (reference sequence). V lost 1 base to trimming and J lost 6 bases, with 13 bases between them. The CDR3 length is 14 residues. DNA for the CDR3: TGTGCCTGGAGTGAACTGGACAGTCGTCAGCCCCAGCATTTT. It codes for CAWSELDSRQPQHF.

V is TRBV5-6 and J is TRBJ2-5; 7 bases align to TRBD2. Germline V gene sequence: CDR1 SGHDT, CDR2 YYEEEE. The CDR3 has 14 residues. J was trimmed by 5 bases and V by 3 bases; bases with no gene match: 7. The CDR3 region has the DNA TGTGCCAGCAGCTCGGGGGGTTGGGTTGAGACCCAGTACTTC. Translated: CASSSGGWVETQYF.

The chain is built from TRBV4-2 and TRBJ2-4; TRBD1 aligns across 7 bases. The CDR3 spans 18 residues. J was trimmed by 7 bases and V by 4 bases; bases with no gene match: 19. CDR1 and CDR2 (germline): LGHNA, YNFKEQ. CDR3 loop: CASSLSFTGAMGENIQYF. CDR3 nucleotide sequence: TGTGCCAGCAGCCTTTCATTCACAGGGGCCATGGGCGAGAACATTCAGTACTTC.

The rearrangement links TRBV3-1 (or the pseudogene TRBV3-2) to TRBJ2-1; D may be TRBD2 (7 bases). V dropped 0 bases and J dropped 4 bases, with 16 bases sitting between them. There are 17 residues in the CDR3. Germline V gives CDR1 LGHDT, CDR2 YNNKEL (reference sequence). The CDR3 region has the DNA TGTGCCAGCAGCCAAGAGGGCCGAGGGGGGGCGTACAATGAGCAGTTCTTC. Its translation is CASSQEGRGGAYNEQFF.

This chain joins TRBV27 and TRBJ2-7; maybe TRBD2 (5 bases). Germline CDR1 MNHEY, CDR2 SMNVEV (reference sequence). V lost 3 bases, J lost 2 bases, and 11 bases lay in between. This CDR3 has 14 residues. The CDR3 reads CASSFREGPYEQYF. DNA of the CDR3: TGTGCCAGCAGTTTCCGGGAAGGGCCCTACGAGCAGTACTTC.

J is TRBJ2-7 and V is TRBV7-2; 7 bases fit TRBD1. CDR3 length equals 13 residues. With 5 bases clipped from V and 12 bases from J, the junction kept 13 bases outside the gene matches. CDR1 and CDR2 from the germline V gene are SGHTA and FQGNSA. DNA for the CDR3: TGTGCCAGCAGCAACTCCCGGGACAGTACCTGGTACTTC. This translates into CASSNSRDSTWYF.

This chain connects TRBV18 to TRBJ1-4, with a weak D call TRBD1 (5 bases). V was clipped by 3 bases and J by 6 bases, with 11 bases between them. This CDR3 region has 14 residues. Germline-derived CDR1 and CDR2 are KGHSH and LQKENI. CDR3 in DNA: TGTGCCAGCTCACCTACAGGAGGGGATGAAAAACTGTTTTTT. Translation gives CASSPTGGDEKLFF.

This clone appeared a single time. V is TRBV7-8 and J is TRBJ2-5; 11 bases are a match to TRBD2. V was clipped by 5 bases and J by 9 bases; unmatched bases: 23. Germline CDR1 is SGHVS and CDR2 is FQNEAQ. The CDR3 has 19 residues. In nucleotides, the CDR3 is TGTGCCAGCAGCCTGAGACTAGCGGGGATCCTGAAGCGGGAGATCGCCCAGTACTTC. It specifies CASSLRLAGILKREIAQYF.

V gene TRBV6-5 combines with J gene TRBJ1-2, with 9 bases identical to TRBD1. Trimming cost V 5 bases and J 4 bases; bases outside gene matches: 5. The CDR3 extends over 14 amino acids. Germline V gives CDR1 MNHEY, CDR2 SVGAGI. The CDR3 here is CASSPDRGSYGYTF. The CDR3 DNA reads TGTGCCAGCAGTCCGGACAGGGGCAGCTATGGCTACACCTTC.

The gene calls are TRBV7-9 and TRBJ1-2, with TRBD1 matching 9 bases. CDR1 SEHNR and CDR2 FQNEAQ come from the germline V gene (reference sequence). The CDR3 totals 13 residues. Trimming at V came to 2 bases and at J to 11 bases, leaving 6 bases not matched to a gene. For the CDR3, the DNA is TGTGCCAGCAGCTTATTAGGGGACAGGGCATACACCTTC. Amino acids: CASSLLGDRAYTF.

This chain joins TRBV6-2 or TRBV6-3 and TRBJ2-7; no reliable D call. Trimming stripped 6 bases from V and 4 bases from J, with 19 bases between. Per germline, CDR1 MNHEY and CDR2 SVGEGT. The CDR3 runs 15 residues. The CDR3 loop is CASSIDSLHTYEQYF. The CDR3 nucleotides are TGTGCCAGCAGCATAGACTCACTTCACACTTACGAGCAGTACTTC.

V is TRBV30 and J is TRBJ1-1, with D unclear. Trimming took 4 bases from V and 1 from J, leaving 7 bases between them. The germline V gene has CDR1 GTSNPN and CDR2 SVGIG (reference sequence). The CDR3 contains 12 residues. As DNA, the CDR3 is TGTGCCTGGACCGCTAAGAACACTGAAGCTTTCTTT. Its protein product is CAWTAKNTEAFF.

This rearrangement joins TRBV30 to TRBJ2-5; no definite D call. This CDR3 is built from 12 residues. V was clipped by 2 bases and J by 4 bases, with 8 bases between them. CDR1 and CDR2 from the germline V gene are GTSNPN and SVGIG (reference sequence). The CDR3 is CAWSRQLETQYF. The CDR3 DNA reads as TGTGCCTGGAGTCGCCAGTTAGAGACCCAGTACTTC.

The chain combines TRBV5-1 with TRBJ1-4, with D maybe TRBD1 (5 bases). Germline CDR1 SGHRS, CDR2 YFSETQ. The CDR3 is 17 residues long. V lost 3 bases and J 0 bases, leaving 15 bases between the germline ends. The DNA of the CDR3 is TGCGCCAGCAGCTCAGGCACAGGAGTTGCAACTAATGAAAAACTGTTTTTT. This gives the protein CASSSGTGVATNEKLFF.

The rearrangement joins TRBV19 to TRBJ2-1; 8 bases align to TRBD1. Germline V lookup: CDR1 LNHDA, CDR2 SQIVND (reference sequence). V was clipped by 10 bases and J by 11 bases; unmatched bases: 7. This CDR3 comprises 11 residues. The CDR3 DNA sequence: TGTGCCATCACAGGGGGAGTGAAGCAGTTCTTC. Residues: CAITGGVKQFF.

The CDR3 sequence: CASSRSLSQGEGTNEKLFF. The CDR3 DNA sequence: TGTGCCAGCTCACGCTCATTATCACAGGGAGAAGGGACTAATGAAAAACTGTTTTTT. This rearrangement joins TRBV18 to TRBJ1-4, with D perhaps TRBD1 (6 bases). Germline loops: CDR1 KGHSH, CDR2 LQKENI. CDR3 length equals 19 residues. Trimming left V 4 bases short and J 2 bases short, with 23 bases between.

The chain joins TRBV14 to TRBJ1-4; D unresolved. There are 15 residues in the CDR3. The germline gives CDR1 SGHDN, CDR2 FVKESK. Trimming shortened V by 1 base and J by 0 bases, and 6 bases separated the two germline ends. CDR3 amino acids: CASSQVQATNEKLFF. In DNA, the CDR3 is TGTGCCAGCAGCCAAGTGCAGGCAACTAATGAAAAACTGTTTTTT.

The V call is TRBV5-6, the J call TRBJ1-1; the D gene is possibly TRBD1 (5 bases). V shed 4 bases and J shed 5 bases, with 18 bases lying between them. Germline V gene sequence: CDR1 SGHDT, CDR2 YYEEEE. The CDR3 runs 15 residues. Here the CDR3 reads CASSHRAGGDTEAFF. In DNA form, the CDR3 reads TGTGCCAGCAGCCACCGGGCCGGGGGGGATACTGAAGCTTTCTTT.

The chain is built from TRBV5-4 and TRBJ2-5; tentatively, D is TRBD1 (6 bases). The V end lost 1 base, the J end lost 1 base, and 26 bases lay between the germline ends. Germline CDR1 is SGHNT and CDR2 is YYREEE (reference sequence). The CDR3 spans 20 residues. The CDR3 DNA follows: TGTGCCAGCAGCTTGACATGGCTCCACGGGCCAGGGGCTTCCCAAGAGACCCAGTACTTC. Amino acid sequence: CASSLTWLHGPGASQETQYF.

The chain employs TRBV6-6 and TRBJ2-3; TRBD1 might be the D (6 bases). With 2 bases removed from V and 6 bases from J, the gap between germline ends came to 12 bases. Germline V gene sequence: CDR1 MNHNY, CDR2 SVGAGI (reference sequence). The CDR3 contains 14 residues. Written as DNA, the CDR3 is TGTGCCAGCAGTTACCTCCAGGGGTCCGATACGCAGTATTTT. This codes for CASSYLQGSDTQYF.

The chain is built from TRBV10-3 and TRBJ1-1, with D uncertain. Germline values: CDR1 ENHRY, CDR2 SYGVKD. The ends were cut back, 7 bases at V and 1 base at J, with 13 bases in the middle. The CDR3 consists of 14 residues. The CDR3 coding sequence is TGTGCCATCATGCGGGAGGGAGGGAACACTGAAGCTTTCTTT. Encoded protein: CAIMREGGNTEAFF.

The chain uses TRBV21-1 and TRBJ2-2; the table's D call of TRBD2 was not tested on the DNA. TRBV21-1 is noted as a pseudogene. CDR3 length equals 18 residues. CDR3 in DNA: TGTGCCAGCAGGGCTTTACTAGGTCGACAAAACTACACCGGGGAGCTGTTTTTT. It specifies CASRALLGRQNYTGELFF.

The rearrangement uses TRBV6-5 and TRBJ2-3; TRBD2 agrees at 8 bases. Germline assignment: CDR1 MNHEY and CDR2 SVGAGI. V lost 11 bases to trimming and J lost 6 bases; unmatched junction nucleotides: 13. CDR3 length: 14 amino acids. CDR3 residues: CASTPSGRSDTQYF. The CDR3 DNA sequence: TGTGCCTCCACCCCCAGCGGGAGATCTGATACGCAGTATTTT.

The V and J genes are TRBV14 and TRBJ1-6, with D tentatively TRBD1 (6 bases). CDR1 is SGHDN, CDR2 FVKESK, per germline. This CDR3 has 17 residues. Trimming took off 2 bases at V and 0 bases at J, with 11 bases between the two ends. CDR3 sequence: CASSQIQGSSYNSPLHF. CDR3 DNA sequence: TGTGCCAGCAGCCAAATACAGGGAAGCTCCTATAATTCACCCCTCCACTTT.

The chain recombines TRBV27 with TRBJ1-2; D not certain. Trimming took 3 bases from V and 4 from J, leaving 12 bases between them. Germline values: CDR1 MNHEY, CDR2 SMNVEV (reference sequence). This CDR3 has 14 amino acids. The CDR3: CASSFTGISYGYTF. DNA for the CDR3: TGTGCCAGCAGTTTTACGGGGATAAGCTATGGCTACACCTTC.